The 18 T cell receptor beta chains below were found in one sample sequenced in a study of vaccination effects on CD4 cells after COVID-19 (dated by TCRdb to between 2021 and 2022). No antigens are known for them. After more than 9 days of culture, CD4+ T cells were isolated with the EasySep CD4+ T cell isolation kit. The method behind the library was the immunoSEQ multiplex PCR assay. Drawn from immuneACCESS, this table holds only the in-frame rearrangements with V and J called that TCRdb kept. Clones are partly lost; checked studies trace under half to an unresolved V gene and leave the rest unexplained. For this sample there are some 27,000 clones; 55% to 65% appear just once. 9% to 10% of the sample lies in the top ten. Sequenced material: CD4+ T cells from PBMCs cultured without peptide, taken before COVID-19 vaccination. The receptors stem from a human donor who received a COVID-19 vaccine.

This clone was seen a few times. The gene calls are TRBV3-1 (or the pseudogene TRBV3-2) and TRBJ1-2, with a tentative D call TRBD1 (5 bases). This CDR3 spans 17 amino acids. CDR1 and CDR2 (germline): LGHDT, YNNKEL (reference sequence). The germline V and J ends were trimmed by 0 bases and 3 bases, with 17 bases remaining between them. DNA of the CDR3: TGTGCCAGCAGCCAAGATCTTACGGCAGGGCGCTACTATGGCTACACCTTC. It specifies CASSQDLTAGRYYGYTF.

This clone was found a few times. The rearrangement links TRBV7-9 to TRBJ1-6; D is perhaps TRBD1 (6 bases). V was cut by 5 bases and J by 7 bases, with 12 bases left in between. Germline V gene data show CDR1 as SEHNR and CDR2 as FQNEAQ (reference sequence). The CDR3 contains 14 residues. The CDR3, as DNA: TGTGCCAGCAGCGAACGACAGGAAAATTCACCCCTCCACTTT. Protein: CASSERQENSPLHF.

V is TRBV19 and J is TRBJ1-5; D might be TRBD1 (6 bases). The ends were cut back, 1 base at V and 7 bases at J, with 14 bases in the middle. The germline gives CDR1 LNHDA, CDR2 SQIVND (reference sequence). This CDR3 spans 15 amino acids. Written as DNA, the CDR3 is TGTGCCAGTAGTATAGTTGGAGGGGGGGGACAGCCCCAGCATTTT. This codes for CASSIVGGGGQPQHF.

The chain combines TRBV4-1 with TRBJ1-2; no firm D call. V shed 3 bases and J shed 1 base, with 18 bases lying between them. The CDR3 contains 17 residues. The germline CDR1 and CDR2 sequences are MGHRA and YSYEKL. The DNA for the CDR3 is TGCGCCAGCAGCCACCCTCCTCGGGAGGAGAATAACTATGGCTACACCTTC. Residues: CASSHPPREENNYGYTF.

The CDR3 sequence is CASSGSSGGAIDTQYF. The DNA for the CDR3 is TGTGCCAGCAGCGGAAGTAGCGGGGGGGCGATAGATACGCAGTATTTT. The V and J genes are TRBV7-2 and TRBJ2-3, with TRBD2 identical over 11 bases. V lost 5 bases and J lost 5; bases outside the gene matches: 9. The CDR3 contains 16 residues. Germline V CDR1 and CDR2: SGHTA, FQGNSA.

This sequence joins TRBV15 and TRBJ2-7, with TRBD1 as a possible D gene (6 bases). This CDR3 spans 15 amino acids. Germline V gene sequence: CDR1 LNHNV, CDR2 YYDKDF (reference sequence). Trimming removed 0 bases at V and 0 bases at J, with 9 bases between. The CDR3 bases are TGTGCCACCAGCAGAGATCGACAGGTCTCCTACGAGCAGTACTTC. This translates into CATSRDRQVSYEQYF.

This clone was counted only a few times. The rearrangement joins TRBV5-1 to TRBJ2-3; 8 nucleotides align to TRBD2. CDR1 and CDR2 from the germline V gene are SGHRS and YFSETQ. The V and J ends lost 4 bases and 6 bases, in that order; junction bases with no gene match: 10. The CDR3 runs to 15 residues. CDR3 DNA: TGCGCCAGCAGCCAAGTTAGCGGGGACGGGGATACGCAGTATTTT. This translates into CASSQVSGDGDTQYF.

A few counts support this clone. The rearrangement links TRBV2 to TRBJ1-6; possible D gene TRBD1, 5 bases. Germline CDR1 reads SNHLY; CDR2 reads FYNNEI. V shed 10 bases and J shed 9 bases, with 22 bases lying between them. This CDR3 is 15 amino acids long. CDR3 coding DNA: TGTGCCACCAACCAGGGTACCGGAGGGATTTCACCCCTCCACTTT. Its translation: CATNQGTGGISPLHF.

This clone was picked up a small number of times. V usage is TRBV10-3 and J usage is TRBJ2-7; 10 nucleotides line up with TRBD2. The germline CDR1 and CDR2 sequences are ENHRY and SYGVKD. V shed 7 bases, J shed 4 bases, and the junction held 10 bases outside the gene matches. The CDR3 totals 15 residues. CDR3 nucleotides: TGTGCCATCATCTCTTCTCTAGCGGGGGATTACGAGCAGTACTTC. Translating gives CAIISSLAGDYEQYF.

The chain is built from TRBV5-1 and TRBJ1-4, with 8 bases aligning to TRBD1. The ends lost 6 bases at V and 8 bases at J; junction bases unmatched: 18. The CDR3 has 17 residues. Looked up from germline, CDR1 is SGHRS and CDR2 is YFSETQ. The CDR3 DNA reads as TGCGCCAGCAACTCCGGGACAGGAACTCTCGGGGCGGAAAAACTGTTTTTT. Translated: CASNSGTGTLGAEKLFF.

The genes are TRBV6-5 and TRBJ1-1, with D uncertain. This CDR3 has 13 residues. V lost 8 bases and J 10 bases, leaving 20 bases between the germline ends. CDR1 MNHEY and CDR2 SVGAGI come from the germline V gene. CDR3 region: CASHPRTRAAAFF. In DNA, the CDR3 is TGTGCCAGCCATCCCCGCACACGGGCGGCAGCTTTCTTT.

This chain connects TRBV7-9 to TRBJ2-7; D is undetermined. The V end was cut by 1 base, the J end by 6 bases, with 7 bases between. Looked up from germline, CDR1 is SEHNR and CDR2 is FQNEAQ (reference sequence). The CDR3 runs 12 residues. CDR3 DNA: TGTGCCAGCAGCTTAGATTATCGCGAGCAGTACTTC. It is translated as CASSLDYREQYF.

The chain carries TRBV6-5 and TRBJ2-1; 11 bases map to TRBD2. CDR3 length: 15 residues. The germline CDR1 and CDR2 sequences are MNHEY and SVGAGI. V dropped 11 bases and J dropped 1; count of bases not matched to a gene: 7. The CDR3 coding sequence is TGTGCCGGTAGCGGGGGGGCCAGGTCCTACAATGAGCAGTTCTTC. Translation: CAGSGGARSYNEQFF.

The gene calls are TRBV29-1 and TRBJ2-3; 10 bases are shared with TRBD2. The length of the CDR3 is 14 residues. Germline V gives CDR1 SQVTM, CDR2 ANQGSEA. V gave up 3 bases and J gave up 4 bases; unmatched junction bases: 4. Here the CDR3 reads CSVDRAGGPDTQYF. The CDR3 DNA is TGCAGCGTTGATCGAGCGGGAGGGCCAGATACGCAGTATTTT.

This sequence joins TRBV12-3 or TRBV12-4 and TRBJ1-2; D is unresolved. The ends were cut back, 5 bases at V and 8 bases at J, with 12 bases in the middle. The CDR3 runs to 12 residues. In DNA form, the CDR3 reads TGTGCCAGCAGTAGCCTCCTCTACGGCTACACCTTC. Protein sequence: CASSSLLYGYTF.

The chain recombines TRBV6-5 with TRBJ2-7, with D possibly matching TRBD1 (6 bases). Per the germline V gene, CDR1 is MNHEY and CDR2 is SVGAGI. CDR3 length equals 12 residues. V was cut by 5 bases and J by 4 bases, with 9 bases left in between. CDR3 nucleotides: TGTGCCAGCAGTCTTAGGGGGTACGAGCAGTACTTC. Amino acids: CASSLRGYEQYF.

CDR3 in DNA: TGTGCCAGCAGATTTATCTCGGGGGTCGATGGCTACACCTTC. It yields the protein CASRFISGVDGYTF. The genes are TRBV5-6 and TRBJ1-2; possibly TRBD1 for D (5 bases). The CDR3 covers 14 residues. CDR1 is SGHDT, CDR2 YYEEEE, per germline. V dropped 5 bases and J dropped 6 bases, with 17 bases sitting between them.

The chain carries TRBV12-5 and TRBJ1-3, with D perhaps matching TRBD1 (6 bases). The CDR3 is 15 amino acids. Per the germline V gene, CDR1 is LGHNT and CDR2 is FRNRAP. V was clipped by 5 bases and J by 2 bases, with 13 bases between them. CDR3 sequence reads: CASGLETGPGNTIYF. CDR3 sequence (DNA): TGTGCTAGTGGTCTAGAGACAGGCCCTGGAAACACCATATATTTT.